The 4 T cell receptor beta chains reported below all come from one sample, sequenced in a study of blood T cell repertoires in COVID-19. Sequenced by immunoSEQ multiplex PCR; TCRdb stores in-frame clones only, minus some. The sample lists about 400,000 clones, 70% to 90% occurring once. The sequenced sample was PBMCs or T cells enriched from blood (not recorded which). The receptors stem from a woman between 18 and 29 years old with acute COVID-19.

Here the CDR3 DNA reads TGTGCCAGCAGCTCTACCACAGGGGGCCGGGGAGATACGCAGTATTTT. Protein product: CASSSTTGGRGDTQYF. The J gene is TRBJ2-3, the V gene TRBV11-3; 9 bases are a match to TRBD1. Germline values: CDR1 SGHNT, CDR2 YENEEA. The junction had 10 bases not matched to a gene; V was cut back by 4 bases and J by 5 bases. The CDR3 loop spans 16 amino acids.

The CDR3 bases are TGTGCCAGCAGTTACTCGCTGGACAGGGGCTATGGCTACACCTTC. Encoded protein: CASSYSLDRGYGYTF. J is TRBJ1-2 and V is TRBV6-5; 9 nucleotides align to TRBD1. The germline gives CDR1 MNHEY, CDR2 SVGAGI. The CDR3 extends over 15 amino acids. Trimming took 0 bases from V and 4 from J; bases not matched to a gene: 3.

The sample holds a few counts of this clone. The chain uses TRBV5-1 and TRBJ2-7, with 10 bases fitting TRBD2. The CDR3 sequence is 14 residues long. V shed 1 base and J 5 bases; nucleotides not matched to a gene: 3. Germline CDR1 and CDR2: SGHRS and YFSETQ. The CDR3 DNA reads TGCGCCAGCAGCTTGTCACTAGCGGGAAACGAGCAGTACTTC. The encoded protein is CASSLSLAGNEQYF.

This chain joins TRBV11-2 and TRBJ1-1; the D gene is possibly TRBD1 (6 bases). CDR1 and CDR2 (germline): SGHAT, FQNNGV. The V end lost 0 bases, the J end lost 0 bases, and 14 bases lay between the germline ends. This CDR3 is 17 amino acids long. The CDR3 protein is CASSLEPIQGLNTEAFF. CDR3 bases: TGTGCCAGCAGCTTAGAACCAATCCAGGGGCTGAACACTGAAGCTTTCTTT.